Reported below is one T cell receptor beta chain. Its antigen is not known. These data come from a study of T cells after yellow fever vaccination. Study-level information: The authors prepared low-cell-number fractions using SMART-Seq v4 Ultra Low Input.

General study points: By day 5 rather than day 15, the secondary response had peaked, though it was weaker. Most clones from primary vaccination resurfaced after the booster (roughly 96% CD4, 88% CD8).

A 5'RACE template-switching step, the method used to make TCR cDNA, added a universal primer site and UMIs. One entry per CDR3 protein, called by TCRdb with MiXCR from the 5' RACE reads. Of some 300,000 distinct CDR3 sequences listed, over 8.5% are singletons. This receptor was obtained from a man between 18 and 35 years old who received the YFV17D yellow fever vaccine. The sequencing used CD4+ T cells sorted from PBMCs, collected 45 days after the yellow fever booster vaccination.

The chain's CDR3 is CASSPSGGRTEAFF. In DNA, the CDR3 is TGTGCCAGCAGCCCCTCAGGGGGCAGGACTGAAGCTTTCTTT. The chain is built from TRBV7-2 and TRBJ1-1; 8 positions match TRBD1. This CDR3 region has 14 residues. Trimming took 5 bases from V and 5 from J; bases not matched to a gene: 7. The germline CDR1 and CDR2 sequences are SGHTA and FQGNSA.